The 18 T cell receptor beta chains below all came from one sample that was sequenced in a study of shared clonotypes between healthy human individuals. Clones were sequenced by immunoSEQ multiplex PCR, and TCRdb holds only the in-frame ones, with some missing. The sample lists over 2,000,000 clones, 80% to 95% occurring once. CD45RO-negative, CCR7-selected cells formed the naive CD8 fraction, which excluded terminally differentiated effector memory CD45RA+ cells. The sequencing input was naive CD8+ T cells from PBMCs. The receptors come from a young man in good health. Some clones in this sample may be carry-over from other donors' samples.

The rearrangement joins TRBV27 to TRBJ2-7, with TRBD2 matching over 14 bases. The CDR3 runs 16 residues. Germline CDR1 and CDR2: MNHEY and SMNVEV (reference sequence). The trim removed 5 bases at V and 2 bases at J, leaving 5 bases unmatched. The CDR3 coding sequence is TGTGCCAGCAGTGCCCCGACTAGCGGGAGGGCCTACGAGCAGTACTTC. Translation: CASSAPTSGRAYEQYF.

This chain links TRBV10-1 with TRBJ2-1; TRBD2 agrees at 10 bases. Trimming at V came to 6 bases and at J to 8 bases, leaving 22 bases not matched to a gene. The CDR3 contains 19 residues. From germline, CDR1 is WNHNN and CDR2 SYGVQD (reference sequence). The CDR3 DNA reads as TGCGCCAGCAGACCCGGGACAGGACAGGGACTAGCGCCCCTCGATGAGCAGTTCTTC. Its protein product is CASRPGTGQGLAPLDEQFF.

V is TRBV6-6 and J is TRBJ2-3, with D perhaps TRBD1 (6 bases). V was pared by 2 bases and J by 4 bases, with 13 bases between. The CDR3 is 15 residues long. The germline gives CDR1 MNHNY, CDR2 SVGAGI (reference sequence). This chain's CDR3 is CASSYTRGVADTQYF. Here the CDR3 DNA reads TGTGCCAGCAGTTACACCAGGGGCGTCGCAGATACGCAGTATTTT.

V and J are TRBV27 and TRBJ2-1; D ambiguous. The V end lost 4 bases, the J end lost 5 bases, and 12 bases lay between the germline ends. Germline V gene lookup returns CDR1 MNHEY and CDR2 SMNVEV (reference sequence). The CDR3 totals 14 residues. This CDR3 reads CASSSEGWHNEQFF. CDR3 sequence (DNA): TGTGCCAGCAGTTCGGAAGGGTGGCACAATGAGCAGTTCTTC.

This clone has only a few counts. The V and J genes are TRBV4-1 and TRBJ1-1, with 8 bases identical to TRBD1. The CDR3 spans 15 residues. The V gene's germline CDR1 is MGHRA and CDR2 YSYEKL. V was pared by 3 bases and J by 4 bases, with 7 bases of the junction left unmatched. The CDR3 coding sequence is TGCGCCAGCAGCCAGGACCTCACAGGGGGCACTGAAGCTTTCTTT. Amino acid sequence: CASSQDLTGGTEAFF.

The J gene is TRBJ1-2, the V gene TRBV27, with D maybe TRBD1 (5 bases). CDR1 and CDR2 from the germline V gene are MNHEY and SMNVEV (reference sequence). V lost 5 bases, J lost 8 bases, and 9 bases lay in between. The CDR3 spans 11 residues. The CDR3 here is CASSGGRGYTF. CDR3 coding DNA: TGTGCCAGCAGTGGGGGGAGGGGCTACACCTTC.

The V and J genes are TRBV7-3 and TRBJ1-2, with 9 bases lining up with TRBD1. CDR3 length: 16 amino acids. V lost 5 bases and J lost 3; bases outside the gene matches: 10. Germline-derived CDR1 and CDR2 are SGHTA and FQGTGA. The chain's CDR3 is CASSPGPGQGYYGYTF. The CDR3 nucleotides are TGTGCCAGCAGCCCTGGACCGGGACAGGGATACTATGGCTACACCTTC.

The V and J genes are TRBV28 and TRBJ2-7; 7 positions match TRBD2. This CDR3 spans 19 amino acids. V gave up 5 bases and J gave up 0 bases; unmatched junction bases: 19. Germline V lookup: CDR1 MDHEN, CDR2 SYDVKM. CDR3 DNA: TGTGCCAGCAGTACCTGGGGCGGGAGTAAAAAGGAGACCTCCTACGAGCAGTACTTC. Translating it yields CASSTWGGSKKETSYEQYF.

This clone was observed once. J is TRBJ1-2 and V is TRBV15, with 8 bases identical to TRBD1. The CDR3 runs to 18 residues. Per germline, CDR1 LNHNV and CDR2 YYDKDF (reference sequence). Unmatched junction bases numbered 10, after V lost 0 bases and J lost 1 base. The CDR3 bases are TGTGCCACCAGCAGAGATCAGTTCGGAACAGGGGGTAACTATGGCTACACCTTC. This gives the protein CATSRDQFGTGGNYGYTF.

This chain connects TRBV19 to TRBJ1-1, with a weak D call TRBD1 (6 bases). There are 18 residues in the CDR3. Germline V gene lookup returns CDR1 LNHDA and CDR2 SQIVND (reference sequence). The CDR3 sequence is CASYPSPGDLWMNTEAFF. The CDR3, as DNA: TGTGCTTCGTACCCCAGCCCAGGGGACCTCTGGATGAACACTGAAGCTTTCTTT.

V and J are TRBV19 and TRBJ1-2; 9 nucleotides align to TRBD1. J gave up 5 bases and V 5 bases, and 12 bases lay outside the gene matches. Germline CDR1 reads LNHDA; CDR2 reads SQIVND (reference sequence). The CDR3 contains 16 residues. The CDR3 DNA follows: TGTGCCAGTAGTCCCAGGACGCGGACAGGGGATTATGGCTACACCTTC. Translated, it gives CASSPRTRTGDYGYTF.

The chain recombines TRBV6-5 with TRBJ1-6; no clear D. The CDR3 has 15 amino acids. Germline V gene data show CDR1 as MNHEY and CDR2 as SVGAGI. V was trimmed by 0 bases and J by 4 bases, leaving 7 bases between them. CDR3 coding DNA: TGTGCCAGCAGTTACTCCCCAGAGTATAATTCACCCCTCCACTTT. This translates into CASSYSPEYNSPLHF.

V usage is TRBV7-9 and J usage is TRBJ2-7; D remains unclear. This CDR3 contains 16 residues. Germline CDR1 SEHNR, CDR2 FQNEAQ (reference sequence). V was trimmed by 4 bases and J by 2 bases, leaving 18 bases between them. The CDR3 DNA is TGTGCCAGCAGCTCCCCTCCAGTTGGCAGAACCTACGAGCAGTACTTC. This translates into CASSSPPVGRTYEQYF.

This chain connects TRBV7-8 to TRBJ2-7, with no clear D. Trimming stripped 5 bases from V and 0 bases from J, with 14 bases between. The CDR3 spans 15 residues. Per the germline V gene, CDR1 is SGHVS and CDR2 is FQNEAQ. The CDR3 region has the DNA TGTGCCAGCAGCCCCCCCGGCCCGAGCTCCTACGAGCAGTACTTC. It specifies CASSPPGPSSYEQYF.

The chain uses TRBV11-2 and TRBJ2-2; D possibly corresponds to TRBD2 (5 bases). There are 17 residues in the CDR3. CDR1 is SGHAT, CDR2 FQNNGV, per germline. V was clipped by 1 base and J by 4 bases, with 16 bases between them. The CDR3 is CASSLVVVRARTGELFF. Here the CDR3 DNA reads TGTGCCAGCAGCTTAGTCGTCGTGAGGGCCCGCACCGGGGAGCTGTTTTTT. The full variable domain, in which reference TRBV11-2 and TRBJ2-2 provide the parts outside the CDR3, is EAGVAQSPRYKIIEKRQSVAFWCNPISGHATLYWYQQILGQGPKLLIQFQNNGVVDDSQLPKDRFSAERLKGVDSTLKIQPAKLEDSAVYLCASSLVVVRARTGELFFGEGSRLTVL.

The J gene is TRBJ2-3, the V gene TRBV4-3, with D possibly TRBD2 on 6 matching bases. The CDR3 runs to 17 residues. Germline CDR1 LGHNA, CDR2 YSLEER. The ends were cut back, 3 bases at V and 4 bases at J, with 20 bases in the middle. CDR3 loop: CASSQDTEGIQADTQYF. For the CDR3, the DNA is TGCGCCAGCAGCCAGGATACGGAGGGAATTCAGGCAGATACGCAGTATTTT.

The chain recombines TRBV11-2 with TRBJ1-6; 7 bases align to TRBD1. Trimming took 5 bases from V and 7 from J; bases not matched to a gene: 8. The germline V gene encodes CDR1 SGHAT and CDR2 FQNNGV. CDR3 length equals 15 residues. CDR3 bases: TGTGCCAGCAGCGAAAGGGACAGCGCAAATTCACCCCTCCACTTT. Translating gives CASSERDSANSPLHF.

Regarding this clone: Other nucleotide sequences from this sample produce the same CDR3. The chain has TRBV7-3 and TRBJ2-7, with no clear D. Trimming stripped 2 bases from V and 0 bases from J, with 8 bases between. The CDR3 consists of 14 residues. Looked up from germline, CDR1 is SGHTA and CDR2 is FQGTGA. The CDR3 spells CASSLSASSYEQYF. The CDR3 region has the DNA TGTGCCAGCAGCTTATCGGCCAGCTCCTACGAGCAGTACTTC.